A single sample gave rise to the 20 T cell receptor beta chains below, sequenced in a study of T cell repertoires in cytomegalovirus infection. TCRdb redid the calling of the reads with MiXCR, one entry per CDR3 protein. The sample comprises hundreds of thousands of distinct CDR3 sequences, approximately 33% of which are singletons, and over 10% rests with the top ten. For these receptors, no antigen is known. The sample here was cultured CD8+ T cells from PBMCs, taken from culture after CMV antigen stimulation. Every receptor here comes from a human donor in good health (CMV status not recorded). Some clones in this sample may be carry-over from other donors' samples.

This clonotype was seen ten or more times. This chain connects TRBV7-9 to TRBJ1-1, with 8 bases that match TRBD1. CDR3 size: 16 residues. Germline assignment: CDR1 SEHNR and CDR2 FQNEAQ (reference sequence). Trimming at V came to 4 bases and at J to 1 base, leaving 8 bases not matched to a gene. The CDR3 sequence is CASSSTPDRANTEAFF. The CDR3 coding sequence is TGTGCCAGCAGCTCCACCCCGGACAGGGCGAACACTGAAGCTTTCTTT.

As DNA, the CDR3 is TGTGCCAGCAGCCTCCACAGGGAAGGTGGGGCCAACGTCCTGACTTTC. Protein sequence: CASSLHREGGANVLTF. The chain couples TRBV12-3 or TRBV12-4 to TRBJ2-6; perhaps TRBD1 as D (6 bases). Trimming took 6 bases from V and 3 from J, leaving 15 bases between them. The CDR3 is 16 amino acids.

A few counts support this clonotype. This chain links TRBV12-3 or TRBV12-4 with TRBJ1-3; no definite D call. This CDR3 has 14 residues. V lost 5 bases to trimming and J lost 0 bases, with 8 bases between them. The CDR3, as DNA: TGTGCCAGCAGTGAAGACAACTCTGGAAACACCATATATTTT. It translates to CASSEDNSGNTIYF.

This clonotype was detected only a few times. The chain couples TRBV27 to TRBJ2-4; D may be TRBD2 (6 bases). Trimming removed 4 bases from V and 2 bases from J, with 15 bases in between. The V gene's germline CDR1 is MNHEY and CDR2 SMNVEV (reference sequence). This CDR3 comprises 16 residues. DNA for the CDR3: TGTGCCAGCAGTTATGCGAGTGCGGGACCCAAAAACATTCAGTACTTC. Translation gives CASSYASAGPKNIQYF.

This clonotype was observed a handful of times. This sequence joins TRBV20-1 and TRBJ1-6, with no clear D. CDR3 size: 14 residues. V lost 1 base to trimming and J lost 2 bases, with 6 bases between them. Germline CDR1 and CDR2: DFQATT and SNEGSKA (reference sequence). In DNA form, the CDR3 reads TGCAGTGCTAGAGGTGAAACCTATAATTCACCCCTCCACTTT. Amino acids: CSARGETYNSPLHF.

This clonotype occurred a few times. The J gene is TRBJ2-1, the V gene TRBV12-3 or TRBV12-4; no firm D call. Trimming shortened V by 6 bases and J by 0 bases, and 9 bases separated the two germline ends. The CDR3 length is 14 residues. The CDR3: CASSPMGSYNEQFF. CDR3 coding DNA: TGTGCCAGCAGCCCCATGGGCTCCTACAATGAGCAGTTCTTC.

This clonotype turned up a few times. The chain uses TRBV6-1 and TRBJ1-2, with a possible D match to TRBD1 (5 bases). Germline V gene data show CDR1 as MNHNS and CDR2 as SASEGT. This CDR3 has 15 residues. Trimming took 6 bases from V and 5 from J, leaving 19 bases between them. Here the CDR3 reads CASSSLDSPIYGYTF. DNA of the CDR3: TGTGCCAGCAGCTCCCTCGACAGCCCGATTTATGGCTACACCTTC.

The chain uses TRBV4-1 and TRBJ2-1; D ambiguous. The CDR3 loop spans 14 amino acids. Trimming pared 1 base from V and 9 bases from J, leaving 13 bases between. CDR1 is MGHRA and CDR2 is YSYEKL in the germline V gene. CDR3 nucleotide sequence: TGCGCCAGCAGCCAAGGACCCGTGGCAAGTGAGCAGTTCTTC. Amino acid sequence: CASSQGPVASEQFF.

This clonotype was picked up many times. This sequence joins TRBV7-2 and TRBJ2-3; D is ambiguous. The CDR3 contains 13 residues. The V gene's germline CDR1 is SGHTA and CDR2 FQGNSA. V lost 5 bases and J lost 8, with 14 bases in between. The CDR3 here is CASSPAQLATQYF. The CDR3 bases are TGTGCCAGCAGCCCTGCGCAGCTGGCTACGCAGTATTTT.

This chain links TRBV7-6 with TRBJ2-5; D not resolved. The V and J ends lost 1 base and 4 bases respectively, with 13 bases between them. Germline lookup yields CDR1 SGHVS and CDR2 FNYEAQ. This CDR3 region has 15 residues. The CDR3 region is CASSLVLTARETQYF. Here the CDR3 DNA reads TGTGCCAGCAGCTTAGTTCTCACAGCTAGAGAGACCCAGTACTTC.

The CDR3 here is CASSLGQSFNEKLFF. DNA of the CDR3: TGTGCCAGCAGTTTAGGACAGAGTTTTAATGAAAAACTGTTTTTT. V is TRBV28 and J is TRBJ1-4; D perhaps matches TRBD1 (6 bases). Per the germline V gene, CDR1 is MDHEN and CDR2 is SYDVKM. The V end lost 2 bases, the J end lost 4 bases, and 11 bases lay between the germline ends. The length of the CDR3 is 15 residues.

This clonotype was seen ten or more times. V is TRBV5-1 and J is TRBJ2-3; TRBD1 matches 8 bases. The CDR3 contains 14 residues. CDR1 and CDR2 from the germline V gene are SGHRS and YFSETQ. V shed 0 bases, J shed 5 bases, and the junction held 2 bases outside the gene matches. CDR3 nucleotides: TGCGCCAGCAGCTTGGACAGGGGGGAAGATACGCAGTATTTT. This codes for CASSLDRGEDTQYF. Full variable domain (rest looked up from reference TRBV5-1 and TRBJ2-3): KAGVTQTPRYLIKTRGQQVTLSCSPISGHRSVSWYQQTPGQGLQFLFEYFSETQRNKGNFPGRFSGRQFSNSRSEMNVSTLELGDSALYLCASSLDRGEDTQYFGPGTRLTVL.

The gene calls are TRBV4-1 and TRBJ2-1; TRBD1 is a possible D gene (5 bases). The germline CDR1 and CDR2 sequences are MGHRA and YSYEKL. With 3 bases removed from V and 5 bases from J, the gap between germline ends came to 11 bases. The CDR3 runs 14 residues. The CDR3 protein is CASSHLQGDNEQFF. For the CDR3, the DNA is TGCGCCAGCAGCCATCTACAAGGGGACAATGAGCAGTTCTTC.

The chain employs TRBV27 and TRBJ2-5; TRBD1 agrees at 7 bases. Germline CDR1 MNHEY, CDR2 SMNVEV (reference sequence). The CDR3 has 15 amino acids. The ends lost 3 bases at V and 2 bases at J; junction bases unmatched: 6. CDR3 bases: TGTGCCAGCAGTTTCTACGGACAGGCGCAAGAGACCCAGTACTTC. Its translation is CASSFYGQAQETQYF.

This clonotype turned up a few times. The J gene is TRBJ1-2, the V gene TRBV7-8; 7 bases map to TRBD1. Germline CDR1 reads SGHVS; CDR2 reads FQNEAQ. V shed 3 bases, J shed 2 bases, and the junction held 15 bases outside the gene matches. The CDR3 sequence is 18 residues long. This chain's CDR3 is CASSFSGGNDRWNYGYTF. For the CDR3, the DNA is TGTGCCAGCAGCTTCTCAGGGGGAAACGACAGATGGAACTATGGCTACACCTTC.

This clonotype has just one count. The V gene is TRBV12-3 or TRBV12-4, the J gene TRBJ2-2; weak D call: TRBD2 (6 bases). V shed 10 bases and J shed 0 bases, with 12 bases lying between them. The CDR3 is 14 residues long. This CDR3 is CATAGPANTGELFF. The CDR3 DNA follows: TGTGCCACTGCGGGGCCCGCGAACACCGGGGAGCTGTTTTTT.

This clonotype was counted only a few times. The V call is TRBV6-2 or TRBV6-3, the J call TRBJ2-1, with D possibly matching TRBD2 (5 bases). The CDR3 runs 13 residues. Germline loops: CDR1 MNHEY, CDR2 SVGEGT. The V end was cut by 4 bases, the J end by 8 bases, with 12 bases between. This CDR3 reads CASSSEGWDEQFF. In DNA form, the CDR3 reads TGTGCCAGCAGTTCCGAGGGCTGGGATGAGCAGTTCTTC.

The chain links TRBV6-6 to TRBJ2-5; the D gene is possibly TRBD2 (6 bases). Trimming stripped 7 bases from V and 5 bases from J, with 20 bases between. CDR3 length equals 15 residues. CDR1 is MNHNY and CDR2 is SVGAGI in the germline V gene (reference sequence). CDR3 protein: CASIHEAGVVETQYF. In DNA, the CDR3 is TGTGCCAGCATCCATGAAGCGGGTGTAGTGGAGACCCAGTACTTC.

The chain uses TRBV4-3 and TRBJ1-1; the D gene is possibly TRBD1 (5 bases). Trimming pared 4 bases from V and 2 bases from J, leaving 11 bases between. This CDR3 spans 14 amino acids. Germline CDR1 and CDR2: LGHNA and YSLEER. The CDR3 here is CASSRGAYNTEAFF. CDR3 coding DNA: TGCGCCAGCAGCCGAGGGGCTTACAACACTGAAGCTTTCTTT.

The rearrangement joins TRBV24-1 to TRBJ2-2; D possibly corresponds to TRBD1 (5 bases). V lost 4 bases and J 0 bases, leaving 14 bases between the germline ends. Germline V gives CDR1 KGHDR, CDR2 SFDVKD. The CDR3 is 17 residues long. CDR3 sequence: CATSDPRQTANTGELFF. The CDR3 DNA reads as TGTGCCACCAGTGACCCCAGACAGACAGCGAACACCGGGGAGCTGTTTTTT.